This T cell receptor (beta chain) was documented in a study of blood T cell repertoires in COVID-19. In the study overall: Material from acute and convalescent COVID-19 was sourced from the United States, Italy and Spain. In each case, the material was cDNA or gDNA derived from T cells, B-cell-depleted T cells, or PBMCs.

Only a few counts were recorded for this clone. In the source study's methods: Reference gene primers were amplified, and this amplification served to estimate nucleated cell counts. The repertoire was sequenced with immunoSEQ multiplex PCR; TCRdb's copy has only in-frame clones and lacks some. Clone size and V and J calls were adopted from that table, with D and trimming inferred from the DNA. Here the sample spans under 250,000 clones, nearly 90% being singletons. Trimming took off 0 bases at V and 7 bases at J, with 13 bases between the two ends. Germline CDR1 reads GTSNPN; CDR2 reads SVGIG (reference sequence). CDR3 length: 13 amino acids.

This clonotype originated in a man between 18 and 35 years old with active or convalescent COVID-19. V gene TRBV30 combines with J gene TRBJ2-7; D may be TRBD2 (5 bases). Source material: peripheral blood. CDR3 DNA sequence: TGTGCCTGGAGTGTGCTGGGAACGGGAGAGCAGTACTTC. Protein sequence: CAWSVLGTGEQYF.